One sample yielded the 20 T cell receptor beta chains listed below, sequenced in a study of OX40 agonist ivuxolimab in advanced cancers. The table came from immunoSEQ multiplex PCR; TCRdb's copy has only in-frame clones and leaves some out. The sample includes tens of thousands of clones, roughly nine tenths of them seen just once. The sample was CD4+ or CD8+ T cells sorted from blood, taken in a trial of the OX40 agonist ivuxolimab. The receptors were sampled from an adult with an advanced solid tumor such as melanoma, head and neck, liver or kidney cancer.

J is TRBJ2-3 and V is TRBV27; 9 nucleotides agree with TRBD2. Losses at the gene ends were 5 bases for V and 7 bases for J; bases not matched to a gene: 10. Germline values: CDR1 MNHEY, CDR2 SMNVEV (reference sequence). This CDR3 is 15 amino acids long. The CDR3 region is CASSDSGTSSYTQYF. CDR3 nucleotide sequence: TGTGCCAGCAGTGACTCCGGGACTAGCAGTTATACGCAGTATTTT.

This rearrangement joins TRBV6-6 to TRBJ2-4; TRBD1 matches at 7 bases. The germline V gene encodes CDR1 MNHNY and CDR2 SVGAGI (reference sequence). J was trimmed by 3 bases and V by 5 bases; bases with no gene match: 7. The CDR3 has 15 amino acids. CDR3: CASSTWTGHKNIQYF. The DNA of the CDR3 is TGTGCCAGCAGTACGTGGACAGGTCACAAAAACATTCAGTACTTC.

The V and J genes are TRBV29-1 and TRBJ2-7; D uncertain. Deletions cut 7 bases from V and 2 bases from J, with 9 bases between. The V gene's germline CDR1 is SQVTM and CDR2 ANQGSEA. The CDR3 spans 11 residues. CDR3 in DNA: TGCAGCGCCCCGGACCCCTACGAGCAGTACGTC. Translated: CSAPDPYEQYV.

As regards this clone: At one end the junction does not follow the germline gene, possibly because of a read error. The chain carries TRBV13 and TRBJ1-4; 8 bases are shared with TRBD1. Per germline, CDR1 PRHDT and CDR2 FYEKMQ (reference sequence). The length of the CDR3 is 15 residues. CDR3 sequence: CASSLGQGGNEKLFF. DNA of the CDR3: TGTGCCAGCAGCCTAGGACAGGGAGGGAATGAAAAACTGTTTTTT.

CDR3 coding DNA: TGTGCCAGCAGCTGGGGCCGCAATGAGCAGTTCTTC. Amino acids: CASSWGRNEQFF. The chain carries TRBV5-6 and TRBJ2-1; maybe TRBD1 (5 bases). Per germline, CDR1 SGHDT and CDR2 YYEEEE. The CDR3 is 12 residues long. V was cut by 3 bases and J by 6 bases, with 7 bases left in between.

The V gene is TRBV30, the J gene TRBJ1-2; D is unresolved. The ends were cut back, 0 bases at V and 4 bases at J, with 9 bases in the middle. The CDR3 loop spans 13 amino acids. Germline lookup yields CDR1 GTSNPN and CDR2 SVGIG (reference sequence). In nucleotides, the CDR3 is TGTGCCTGGAGTGTAGGAGTTTCCTATGGCTACACCTTC. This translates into CAWSVGVSYGYTF.

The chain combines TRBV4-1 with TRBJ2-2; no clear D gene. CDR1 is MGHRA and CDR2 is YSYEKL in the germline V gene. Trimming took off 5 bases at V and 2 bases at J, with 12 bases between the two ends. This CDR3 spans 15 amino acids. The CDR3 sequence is CASSGRPSNTGELFF. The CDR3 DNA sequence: TGCGCCAGCAGCGGAAGGCCATCCAACACCGGGGAGCTGTTTTTT.

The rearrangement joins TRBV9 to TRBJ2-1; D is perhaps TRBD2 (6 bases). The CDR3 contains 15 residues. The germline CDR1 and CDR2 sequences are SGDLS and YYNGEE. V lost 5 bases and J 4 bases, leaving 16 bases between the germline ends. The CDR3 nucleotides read TGTGCCAGCAGTCTCTCCGGGACTCGGTACAATGAGCAGTTCTTC. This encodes CASSLSGTRYNEQFF.

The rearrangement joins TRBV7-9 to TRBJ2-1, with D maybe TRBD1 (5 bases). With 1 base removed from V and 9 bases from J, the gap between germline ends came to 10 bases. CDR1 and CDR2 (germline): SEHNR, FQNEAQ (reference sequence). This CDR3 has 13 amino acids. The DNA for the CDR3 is TGTGCCAGCAGCTTAGGGCAGGGATTTGAGCAGTTCTTC. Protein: CASSLGQGFEQFF.

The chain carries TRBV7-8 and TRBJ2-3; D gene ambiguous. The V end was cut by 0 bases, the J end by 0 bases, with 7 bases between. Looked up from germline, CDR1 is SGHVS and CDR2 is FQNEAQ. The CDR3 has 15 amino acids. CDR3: CASSLAGSSTDTQYF. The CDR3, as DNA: TGTGCCAGCAGCTTAGCGGGATCTAGCACAGATACGCAGTATTTT.

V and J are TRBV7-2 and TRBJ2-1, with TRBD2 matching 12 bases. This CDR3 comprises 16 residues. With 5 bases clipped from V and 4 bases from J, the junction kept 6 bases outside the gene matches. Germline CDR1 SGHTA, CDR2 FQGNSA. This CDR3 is CASSVGLAGNYNEQFF. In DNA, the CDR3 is TGTGCCAGCAGCGTCGGACTAGCGGGAAATTACAATGAGCAGTTCTTC. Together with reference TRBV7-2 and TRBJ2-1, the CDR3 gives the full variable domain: GAGVSQSPSNKVTEKGKDVELRCDPISGHTALYWYRQSLGQGLEFLIYFQGNSAPDKSGLPSDRFSAERTGGSVSTLTIQRTQQEDSAVYLCASSVGLAGNYNEQFFGPGTRLTVL.

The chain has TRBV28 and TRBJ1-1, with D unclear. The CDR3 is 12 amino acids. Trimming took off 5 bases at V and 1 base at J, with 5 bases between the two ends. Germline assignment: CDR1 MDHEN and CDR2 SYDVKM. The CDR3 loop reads CASSPGNTEAFF. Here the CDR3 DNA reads TGTGCCAGCAGTCCAGGGAACACTGAAGCTTTCTTT.

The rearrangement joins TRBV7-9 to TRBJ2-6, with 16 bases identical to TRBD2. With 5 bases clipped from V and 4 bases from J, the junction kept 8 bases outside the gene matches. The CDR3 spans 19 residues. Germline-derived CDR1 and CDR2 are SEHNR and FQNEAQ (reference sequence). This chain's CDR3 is CASSRPGLAGGSGANVLTF. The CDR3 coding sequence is TGTGCCAGCAGCCGACCGGGACTAGCGGGAGGGAGCGGGGCCAACGTCCTGACTTTC.

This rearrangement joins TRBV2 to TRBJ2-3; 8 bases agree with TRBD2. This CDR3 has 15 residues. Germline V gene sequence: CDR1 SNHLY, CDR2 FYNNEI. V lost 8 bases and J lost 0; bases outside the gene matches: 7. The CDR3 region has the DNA TGTGCCAGCGGGCCGGGACTAGATAGCACAGATACGCAGTATTTT. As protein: CASGPGLDSTDTQYF.

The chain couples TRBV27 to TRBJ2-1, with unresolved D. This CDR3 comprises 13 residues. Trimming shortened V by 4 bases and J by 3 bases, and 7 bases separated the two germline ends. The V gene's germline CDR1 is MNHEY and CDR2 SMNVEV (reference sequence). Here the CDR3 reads CASSSLVYNEQFF. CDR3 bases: TGTGCCAGCAGTTCCCTAGTCTACAATGAGCAGTTCTTC.

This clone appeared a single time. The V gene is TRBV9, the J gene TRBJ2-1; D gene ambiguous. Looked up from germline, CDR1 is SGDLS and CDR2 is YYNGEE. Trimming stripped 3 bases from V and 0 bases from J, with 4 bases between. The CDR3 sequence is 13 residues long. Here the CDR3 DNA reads TGTGCCAGCAGCGCGAGCTCCTACAATGAGCAGTTCTTC. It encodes CASSASSYNEQFF.

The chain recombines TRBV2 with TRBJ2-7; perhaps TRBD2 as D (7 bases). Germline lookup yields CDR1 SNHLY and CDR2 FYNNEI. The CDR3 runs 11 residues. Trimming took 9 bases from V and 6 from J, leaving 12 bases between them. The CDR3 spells CASREGVEQYF. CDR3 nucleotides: TGTGCCAGTAGGGAGGGGGTCGAGCAGTACTTC. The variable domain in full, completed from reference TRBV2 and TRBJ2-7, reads EPEVTQTPSHQVTQMGQEVILRCVPISNHLYFYWYRQILGQKVEFLVSFYNNEISEKSEIFDDQFSVERPDGSNFTLKIRSTKLEDSAMYFCASREGVEQYFGPGTRLTVT.

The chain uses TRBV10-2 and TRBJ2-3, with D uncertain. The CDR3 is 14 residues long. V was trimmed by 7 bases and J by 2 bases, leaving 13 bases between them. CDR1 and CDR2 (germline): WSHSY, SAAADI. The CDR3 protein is CASKRLPVTDTQYF. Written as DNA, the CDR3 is TGCGCCAGCAAGCGACTGCCGGTCACAGATACGCAGTATTTT.

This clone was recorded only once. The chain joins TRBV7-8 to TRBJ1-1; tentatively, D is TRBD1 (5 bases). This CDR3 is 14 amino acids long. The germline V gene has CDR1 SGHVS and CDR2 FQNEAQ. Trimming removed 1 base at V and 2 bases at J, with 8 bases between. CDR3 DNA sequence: TGTGCCAGCAGCTTAGAGACAGAAAACACTGAAGCTTTCTTT. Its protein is CASSLETENTEAFF.

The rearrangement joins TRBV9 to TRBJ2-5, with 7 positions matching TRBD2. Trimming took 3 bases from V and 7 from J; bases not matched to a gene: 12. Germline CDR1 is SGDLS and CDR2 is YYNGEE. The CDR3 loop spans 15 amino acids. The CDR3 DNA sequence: TGTGCCAGCAGCGCTATCCTAGAAACGGGGGGGACCCAGTACTTC. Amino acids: CASSAILETGGTQYF.